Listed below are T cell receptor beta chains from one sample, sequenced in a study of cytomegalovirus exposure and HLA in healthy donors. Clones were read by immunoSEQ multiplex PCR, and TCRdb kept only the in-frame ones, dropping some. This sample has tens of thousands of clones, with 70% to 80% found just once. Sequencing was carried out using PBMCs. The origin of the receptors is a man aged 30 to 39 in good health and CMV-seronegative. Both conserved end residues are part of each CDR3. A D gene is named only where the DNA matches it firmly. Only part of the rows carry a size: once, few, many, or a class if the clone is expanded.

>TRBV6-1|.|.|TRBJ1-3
TGTGCCAGCAGTGCTTGGACAGCCTCTGGAAACACCATATATTTT
CASSAWTASGNTIYF
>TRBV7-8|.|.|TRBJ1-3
TGTGCCAGCAGCCCCTACAGTAGCGCTGGAAACACCATATATTTT
CASSPYSSAGNTIYF
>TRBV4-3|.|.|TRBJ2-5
TGCGCCAGTTCCAAGCGGGCTCAACACCAAGAGACCCAGTACTTC
CASSKRAQHQETQYF
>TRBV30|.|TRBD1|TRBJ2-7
TGTGCCTGGAGCCGGGACAGGGGGCTGGTGGAGCAGTACTTC
CAWSRDRGLVEQYF
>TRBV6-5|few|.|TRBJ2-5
TGTGCCAGCAGTTACTCGAGAGTACCGGGTACGAGGACCCAGTACTTC
CASSYSRVPGTRTQYF
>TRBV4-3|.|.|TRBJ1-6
TGCGCCAGCAGCCAAGATACAGCCAATTCACCCCTCCACTTT
CASSQDTANSPLHF
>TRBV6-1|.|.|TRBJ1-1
TGTGCCAGCAGAGTTACAGGGTGGTCTGAAGCTTTCTTT
CASRVTGWSEAFF
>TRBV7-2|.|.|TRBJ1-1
TGTGCCAGCAGCATCCAGGGGATGAACACTGAAGCTTTCTTT
CASSIQGMNTEAFF
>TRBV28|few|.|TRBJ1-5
TGTGCCAGCAGTAAACCCCCCGGGAAGGGTAGCAATCAGCCCCAGCATTTT
CASSKPPGKGSNQPQHF
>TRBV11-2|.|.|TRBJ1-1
TGTGCCAGCAGCTTAAGACAGATTGAAGCTTTCTTT
CASSLRQIEAFF
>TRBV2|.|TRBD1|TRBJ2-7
TGTGCCAGCAGTGGGGGGACAGGGGGCGATTACGAGCAGTACTTC
CASSGGTGGDYEQYF
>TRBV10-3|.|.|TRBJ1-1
TGTGCCAGCAGCTTTGCGACAGGCGACACTGAAGCTTTCTTT
CASSFATGDTEAFF
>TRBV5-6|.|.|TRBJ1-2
TGTGCCAGCAGCCCTCGGGATGACTATGGCTACACCTTC
CASSPRDDYGYTF
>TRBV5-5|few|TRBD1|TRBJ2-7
TGTGCCAGCAGCTTGGGGGCGACAGGGTTCGCGTCCTACGAGCAGTACTTC
CASSLGATGFASYEQYF
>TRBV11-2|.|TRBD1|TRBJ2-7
TGTGCCAGCAGCACGGGACAGGGGCTCGACGAGCAGTACTTC
CASSTGQGLDEQYF
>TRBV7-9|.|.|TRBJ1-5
TGTGCCAGCAGCCTCAGTTACGGCAGGGGTCATCAGCCCCAGCATTTT
CASSLSYGRGHQPQHF
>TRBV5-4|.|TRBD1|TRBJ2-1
TGTGCCAGCAGCCTGGCGCCTCGGGGGACAGGGGGCGACGAGCAGTTCTTC
CASSLAPRGTGGDEQFF
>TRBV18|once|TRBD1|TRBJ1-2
TGTGCCAGCTCGGTGGACAGGGTTGGAGGCTACACCTTC
CASSVDRVGGYTF
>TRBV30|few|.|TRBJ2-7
TGTGCCTGGAGAACTGATTCCTACGAGCAGTACTTC
CAWRTDSYEQYF
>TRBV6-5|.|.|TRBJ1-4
TGTGCCAGCAGCGGGAGTAATGAAAAACTGTTTTTT
CASSGSNEKLFF
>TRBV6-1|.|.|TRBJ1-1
TGTGCCAGCACTAAGGGGTGGAACACTGAAGCTTTCTTT
CASTKGWNTEAFF
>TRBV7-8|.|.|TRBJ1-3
TGTGCCAGCAGCCCCCAGTACTCTGGAAACACCATATATTTT
CASSPQYSGNTIYF
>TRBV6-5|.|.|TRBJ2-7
TGTGCCAGCAGTTACTGGGCAGGAGGCTACGAGCAGTACTTC
CASSYWAGGYEQYF
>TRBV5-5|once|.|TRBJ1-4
TGTGCCAGCAGCTTGATGACTGCAACTAATGAAAAACTGTTTTTT
CASSLMTATNEKLFF
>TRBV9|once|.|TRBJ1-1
TGTGCCAGCAGCGTAGCCGGGGGGGAGAACACTGAAGCTTTCTTT
CASSVAGGENTEAFF
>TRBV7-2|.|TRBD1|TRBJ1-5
TGTGCCAGCAGCCTAACGGGACAGCACGGCAATCAGCCCCAGCATTTT
CASSLTGQHGNQPQHF
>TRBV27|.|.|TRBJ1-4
TGTGCCAGCAGCCTGTGGGGGGATAATGAAAAACTGTTTTTT
CASSLWGDNEKLFF
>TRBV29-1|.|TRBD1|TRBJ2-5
TGCAGCACCACCGGGACAGATCAAGAGACCCAGTACTTC
CSTTGTDQETQYF
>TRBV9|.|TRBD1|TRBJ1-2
TGTGCCAGCAGCGTAGGACAGGGAGCGTATGGCTACACCTTC
CASSVGQGAYGYTF
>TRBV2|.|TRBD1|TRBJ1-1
TGTGCCAGCAGTGATTTTAACAGGGGTCTCACTGAAGCTTTCTTT
CASSDFNRGLTEAFF
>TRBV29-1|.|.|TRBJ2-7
TGCAGCGTTGGTACAGGGCGAACCTACGAGCAGTACTTC
CSVGTGRTYEQYF
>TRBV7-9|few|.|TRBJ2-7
TGTGCCAGCAGCACGTTCCGGGATACTTCCTACGAGCAGTACTTC
CASSTFRDTSYEQYF
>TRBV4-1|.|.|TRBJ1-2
TGCGCCAGCAGTCCCCGAGAAGCTTACCAGGGTGGAAGGGGCTATGGCTACACCTTC
CASSPREAYQGGRGYGYTF
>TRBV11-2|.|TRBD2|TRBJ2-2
TGTGCCAGCAGCCCAGTCCCTACTAGCGGGAGGGCCGACGGGGAGCTGTTTTTT
CASSPVPTSGRADGELFF
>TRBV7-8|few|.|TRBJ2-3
TGTGCCAGCAGCTTTGTGGGAGGTGCGGATACGCAGTATTTT
CASSFVGGADTQYF